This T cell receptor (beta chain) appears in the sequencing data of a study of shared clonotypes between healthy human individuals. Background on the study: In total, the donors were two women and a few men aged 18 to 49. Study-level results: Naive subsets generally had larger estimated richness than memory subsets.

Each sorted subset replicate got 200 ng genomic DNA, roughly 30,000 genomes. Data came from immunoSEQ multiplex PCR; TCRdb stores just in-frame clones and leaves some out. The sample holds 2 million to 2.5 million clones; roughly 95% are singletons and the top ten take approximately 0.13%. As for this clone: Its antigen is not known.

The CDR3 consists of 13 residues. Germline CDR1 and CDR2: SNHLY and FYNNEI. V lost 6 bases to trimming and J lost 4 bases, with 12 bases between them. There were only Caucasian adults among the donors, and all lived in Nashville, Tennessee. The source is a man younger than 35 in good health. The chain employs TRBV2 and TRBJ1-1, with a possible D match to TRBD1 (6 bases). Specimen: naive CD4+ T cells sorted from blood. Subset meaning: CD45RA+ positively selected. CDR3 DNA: TGTGCCAGCAGACCCGGGACAAGCACTGAAGCTTTCTTT. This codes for CASRPGTSTEAFF.